This TCR beta chain is from a study of glioma-infiltrating T cells. Overall study results and limits: Only very few CDR3 sequences appeared in both tissue and blood.

A word on this clonotype: Its antigen is not identified.

TCR alpha and beta CDR3 regions were amplified from RNA using iRepertoire nested multiplex PCR. TCRdb reanalysed the multiplex PCR reads using MiXCR and keeps one entry per CDR3 protein. The sample carries over 90,000 distinct CDR3 sequences, around 29% recorded once. Germline assignment: CDR1 SGHTA and CDR2 FQGNSA. After removal of 8 bases from V and 2 bases from J, the junction contained 11 bases not matched to a gene. The CDR3 spans 16 residues. The V call is TRBV7-2, the J call TRBJ2-5, with 10 bases fitting TRBD2. This clonotype originated in a human donor with low-grade glioma or glioblastoma, undergoing nonglioma brain surgery, or in good health (not recorded which). The sequenced material came from glioma tissue, nonneoplastic brain tissue, or PBMCs (not recorded which). The CDR3 sequence is CASLGTLAGEQETQYF. The CDR3 DNA is TGTGCCAGCTTAGGTACTCTAGCGGGGGAACAAGAGACCCAGTACTTC.